This T cell receptor beta chain was documented in a study of cytomegalovirus exposure and HLA in healthy donors. Profiling relied on immunoSEQ multiplex PCR, and the TCRdb table lists in-frame clones only, not all of them. Of fewer than 400,000 clones listed, around 86% were seen once; the top ten hold more than 0.8%. Trimming at V came to 0 bases and at J to 2 bases, leaving 4 bases not matched to a gene. The CDR3 covers 18 residues. CDR1 and CDR2 from the germline V gene are LGHNA and YNFKEQ. In this sample, this clone turned up once. The clonotype was recovered from a woman aged 18-29 years in good health and CMV-seronegative. Sequencing was performed on PBMCs. This rearrangement joins TRBV4-2 to TRBJ2-4; 13 nucleotides agree with TRBD2. The CDR3 DNA follows: TGTGCCAGCAGCCAAGAGGGACTAGCGGGAATCACCAAAAACATTCAGTACTTC. This codes for CASSQEGLAGITKNIQYF.